This T cell receptor beta chain was obtained from a study of shared clonotypes between healthy human individuals. Negatively enriched CD4+ T cells were divided by CD45RA into naive and memory. Measured with immunoSEQ multiplex PCR; TCRdb has only the in-frame clones, and not every one. Seen here are about 2.4 million clones, 90% to 95% observed once, and the top ten hold 0.36%. General study results and limits: It was anticipated that sequencing depth would influence how many clonotypes donors shared.

Turning to this clone: Its antigen is unidentified.

Trimming stripped 4 bases from V and 7 bases from J, with 8 bases between. In germline, CDR1 is MGHDK, CDR2 SYGVNS. The CDR3 runs 12 residues. This TCR was sampled from a man between 18 and 35 years old in good health. Some clones in this sample may be carry-over from other donors' samples. The sample taken for sequencing was naive CD4+ T cells from PBMCs. Documented subset: CD45RA+ positively selected. This chain connects TRBV25-1 to TRBJ2-1; D uncertain. CDR3 nucleotide sequence: TGTGCCAGCAGTGCCACTCGAAATGAGCAGTTCTTC. It codes for CASSATRNEQFF.